This TCR beta chain was profiled in a study of neurological immune-mediated disorders. Findings of the study overall: No expanded-clone CDR3 amino acid sequence recurred across subjects, suggesting private TCR-beta repertoires. The highest TCR clonal expansion occurred in HTLV-1-associated myelopathy; multiple sclerosis fell below healthy controls.

Trimming took 4 bases from V and 3 from J, leaving 13 bases between them. CDR3 size: 13 residues. The V gene's germline CDR1 is DFQATT and CDR2 SNEGSKA (reference sequence). Template-switch 5'RACE cDNA synthesis added a 10-nucleotide unique molecular identifier. TCRdb processed the 5' RACE reads anew with MiXCR; each CDR3 protein has one entry. Of tens of thousands of distinct CDR3 sequences listed, roughly 16% are singletons. This clonotype was detected only a few times. The antigen is unknown. Documented time point: technical triplicate 3. Libraries from sorted cells used about a million T cells (CD4+ or CD8+).

This receptor was identified in a female donor with HTLV-1-associated myelopathy (HAM/TSP). V is TRBV20-1 and J is TRBJ2-7, with D possibly being TRBD2 (6 bases). The sequenced sample consisted of CD4+ T cells from blood. This CDR3 is CSAMRGSDYEQYF. The CDR3 DNA is TGCAGTGCTATGCGGGGTTCTGACTACGAGCAGTACTTC.